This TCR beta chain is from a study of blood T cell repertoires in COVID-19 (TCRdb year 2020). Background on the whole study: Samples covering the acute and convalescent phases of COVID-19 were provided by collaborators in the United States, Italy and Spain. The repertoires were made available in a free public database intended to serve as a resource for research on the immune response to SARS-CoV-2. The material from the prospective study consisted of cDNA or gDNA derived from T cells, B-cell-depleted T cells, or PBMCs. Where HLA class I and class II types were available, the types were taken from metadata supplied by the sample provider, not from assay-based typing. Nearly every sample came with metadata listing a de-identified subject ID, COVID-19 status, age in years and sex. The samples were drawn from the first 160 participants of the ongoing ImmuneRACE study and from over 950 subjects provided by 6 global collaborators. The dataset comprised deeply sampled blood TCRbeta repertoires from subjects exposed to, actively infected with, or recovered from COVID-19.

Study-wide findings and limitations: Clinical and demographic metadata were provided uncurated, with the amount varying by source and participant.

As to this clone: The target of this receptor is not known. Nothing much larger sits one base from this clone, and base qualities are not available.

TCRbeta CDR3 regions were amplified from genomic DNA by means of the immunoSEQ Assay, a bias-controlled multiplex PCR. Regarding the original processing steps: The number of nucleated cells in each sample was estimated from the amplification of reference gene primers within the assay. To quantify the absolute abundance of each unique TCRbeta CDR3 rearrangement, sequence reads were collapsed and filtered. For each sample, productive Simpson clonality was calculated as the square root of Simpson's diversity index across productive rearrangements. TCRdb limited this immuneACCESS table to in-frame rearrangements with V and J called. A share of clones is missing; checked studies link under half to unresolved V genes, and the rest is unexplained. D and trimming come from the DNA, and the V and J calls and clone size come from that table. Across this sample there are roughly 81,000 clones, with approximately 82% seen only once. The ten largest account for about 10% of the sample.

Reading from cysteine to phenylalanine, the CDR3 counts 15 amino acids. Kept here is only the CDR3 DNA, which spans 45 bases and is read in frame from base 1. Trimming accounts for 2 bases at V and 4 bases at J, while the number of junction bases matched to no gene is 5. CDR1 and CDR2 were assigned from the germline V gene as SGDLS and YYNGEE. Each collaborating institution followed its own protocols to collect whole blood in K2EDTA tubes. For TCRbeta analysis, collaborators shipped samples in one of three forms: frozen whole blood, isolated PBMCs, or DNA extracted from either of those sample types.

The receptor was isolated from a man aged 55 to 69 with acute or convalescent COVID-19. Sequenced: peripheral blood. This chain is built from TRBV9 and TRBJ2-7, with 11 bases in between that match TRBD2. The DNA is TGTGCCAGCAGCGTCTTAGCGGGGGGGGTTTACGAGCAGTACTTC. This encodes CASSVLAGGVYEQYF.